This TCR beta chain was obtained from a study of CD8 T cells in Susac syndrome. Random hexamers served to reverse transcribe about 0.5 to 1 ug RNA. TCRdb re-analysed the immunoSEQ multiplex PCR reads in MiXCR, keeping a single row per CDR3 protein. The repertoire holds around 130,000 distinct CDR3 sequences, over 90% seen once, with roughly 0.12% in the top ten. Per germline, CDR1 MNHEY and CDR2 SVGAGI. This CDR3 is 15 amino acids long. The trim removed 4 bases at V and 0 bases at J, leaving 6 bases unmatched. The sequenced sample was CD4+ T cells from PBMCs. The clonotype originates from a human donor in good health. The chain joins TRBV6-5 to TRBJ2-7, with 7 nucleotides matching TRBD2. CDR3 bases: TGTGCCAGCAGTTCAAGCGGGGCCTTCTCCTACGAGCAGTACTTC. Translated: CASSSSGAFSYEQYF.